The clone carrying this T cell receptor (beta chain) was detected a few times. Its specificity is not known. These data belong to a study of cytomegalovirus exposure and HLA in healthy donors. Vbeta (60) and Jbeta (13) primers were used in the PCR. TCRdb keeps only in-frame clones here, not all; method: immunoSEQ multiplex PCR. The sample has 150,000 or so clones, approximately 79% seen once; the top ten hold 6.3%. The study's findings and limits: Later analysis demonstrated an association between a missense DCLRE1C variant and TCR beta V- and J-gene trimming. V segments that were indistinguishable, TRBV6-2 and TRBV6-3 among them, were omitted from analysis.

CDR3 length equals 14 residues. V shed 5 bases, J shed 0 bases, and the junction held 4 bases outside the gene matches. Germline V CDR1 and CDR2: KGHSH, LQKENI. The sequenced sample consisted of PBMCs. The chain employs TRBV18 and TRBJ2-7; 7 nucleotides match TRBD2. This receptor was taken from a man aged 35-49 years in good health and CMV-seropositive. CDR3 bases: TGTGCCAGCTCAAGGGGAGGGAGCTCCTACGAGCAGTACTTC. It is translated as CASSRGGSSYEQYF.